These 27 T cell receptor beta chains were all obtained from the same sample, sequenced in a study of T-cell reconstitution after alpha-beta-depleted transplantation in children. Unique molecular identifiers were incorporated into the prepared TCRbeta library. Each CDR3 protein is one row after TCRdb ran MiXCR on the PCR reads. This table has about 540,000 distinct CDR3 sequences, around 17% appearing once. The sample here was PBMCs from the stem cell graft donor, taken from the stem cell graft. The receptors originated from a human donor who donated a stem cell graft to a child with acute lymphoblastic leukemia.

The chain combines TRBV5-1 with TRBJ2-7, with 7 nucleotides matching TRBD2. Germline V CDR1 and CDR2: SGHRS, YFSETQ. Trimming removed 0 bases from V and 2 bases from J; junction bases left unmatched: 5. This CDR3 has 15 amino acids. The CDR3 spells CASSLVASGPYEQYF. CDR3 coding DNA: TGCGCCAGCAGCTTGGTCGCTAGCGGACCCTACGAGCAGTACTTC.

This clonotype was counted only a few times. The CDR3 reads CASSFPSGSDTGELFF. The CDR3 bases are TGTGCCAGCAGCTTTCCTAGCGGGAGCGACACCGGGGAGCTGTTTTTT. V and J are TRBV5-6 and TRBJ2-2; TRBD2 aligns across 10 bases. The CDR3 has 16 amino acids. V dropped 2 bases and J dropped 3; count of bases not matched to a gene: 4. Germline V gene sequence: CDR1 SGHDT, CDR2 YYEEEE.

This clonotype was counted at least ten times. V usage is TRBV12-3 or TRBV12-4 and J usage is TRBJ2-3; 10 positions agree with TRBD2. With 6 bases clipped from V and 4 bases from J, the junction kept 1 base outside the gene matches. The CDR3 is made up of 13 amino acids. The CDR3 region has the DNA TGTGCCAGCAGACTAGCGGGGCCAGATACGCAGTATTTT. Its translation: CASRLAGPDTQYF.

This clonotype was detected only a few times. The chain uses TRBV15 and TRBJ1-2; D ambiguous. Germline V gene data show CDR1 as LNHNV and CDR2 as YYDKDF (reference sequence). This CDR3 region has 11 residues. V lost 5 bases to trimming and J lost 6 bases, with 7 bases between them. The DNA of the CDR3 is TGTGCCACCAGCGCCCTGGATGGCTACACCTTC. Residues: CATSALDGYTF.

This clonotype was seen only a few times. The V gene is TRBV4-1, the J gene TRBJ2-5; possible D gene TRBD2, 6 bases. CDR1 is MGHRA and CDR2 is YSYEKL in the germline V gene. Trimming pared 1 base from V and 2 bases from J, leaving 14 bases between. The CDR3 loop spans 16 amino acids. DNA for the CDR3: TGCGCCAGCAGCCAAGTCTTGGCGGCGGGACAAGAGACCCAGTACTTC. It codes for CASSQVLAAGQETQYF.

This clonotype has more than one count but fewer than ten. V is TRBV6-1 and J is TRBJ1-5, with D unclear. CDR3 size: 14 residues. Deletions cut 3 bases from V and 8 bases from J, with 14 bases between. Per the germline V gene, CDR1 is MNHNS and CDR2 is SASEGT. The CDR3: CASSDDLGWEPQHF. The CDR3, as DNA: TGTGCCAGCAGTGATGATCTCGGGTGGGAGCCCCAGCATTTT.

This clonotype was counted only a few times. V is TRBV19 and J is TRBJ1-2; D gene unclear. V lost 5 bases and J 2 bases, leaving 15 bases between the germline ends. The V gene's germline CDR1 is LNHDA and CDR2 SQIVND (reference sequence). This CDR3 region has 15 residues. CDR3 residues: CASSDPGEMNYGYTF. CDR3 nucleotide sequence: TGTGCCAGTAGTGACCCAGGCGAAATGAACTATGGCTACACCTTC.

The chain couples TRBV5-1 to TRBJ2-3; 7 nucleotides agree with TRBD1. V shed 4 bases and J 0 bases; nucleotides not matched to a gene: 5. The CDR3 sequence is 15 residues long. CDR1 and CDR2 (germline): SGHRS, YFSETQ. The CDR3 coding sequence is TGCGCCAGCAGCGTGACAGGGATCAGCACAGATACGCAGTATTTT. Amino acids: CASSVTGISTDTQYF.

This clonotype was found a few times. The V and J genes are TRBV5-1 and TRBJ2-1, with 9 nucleotides matching TRBD2. The V and J ends lost 0 bases and 8 bases, in that order; junction bases with no gene match: 9. The CDR3 has 16 amino acids. Germline CDR1 reads SGHRS; CDR2 reads YFSETQ. The CDR3 DNA follows: TGCGCCAGCAGCTTGGTAGCGGGCCAGCGGGGGGATGAGCAGTTCTTC. As protein: CASSLVAGQRGDEQFF.

The rearrangement links TRBV20-1 to TRBJ1-2, with D possibly TRBD1 on 6 matching bases. The CDR3 contains 19 residues. Trimming stripped 1 base from V and 3 bases from J, with 27 bases between. Germline-derived CDR1 and CDR2 are DFQATT and SNEGSKA (reference sequence). CDR3 residues: CSARAIVLQGGFGDYGYTF. In DNA, the CDR3 is TGCAGTGCTAGAGCTATAGTCTTACAGGGAGGTTTCGGGGACTATGGCTACACCTTC.

This chain joins TRBV4-2 and TRBJ2-7; D call uncertain. Germline V gene sequence: CDR1 LGHNA, CDR2 YNFKEQ. V lost 1 base and J 3 bases, leaving 7 bases between the germline ends. The CDR3 extends over 13 amino acids. The CDR3 is CASSQGGNYEQYF. In DNA form, the CDR3 reads TGTGCCAGCAGCCAAGGTGGTAACTACGAGCAGTACTTC.

The sample holds one count of this clonotype. This chain uses TRBV5-1 with TRBJ1-2; no clear D. Between the trimmed V and J ends, which lost 0 bases and 5 bases, there was a span of 11 bases. The CDR3 has 14 residues. The germline CDR1 and CDR2 sequences are SGHRS and YFSETQ. Here the CDR3 reads CASSLVQKDYGYTF. The CDR3 DNA reads TGCGCCAGCAGCTTGGTGCAGAAGGATTATGGCTACACCTTC.

The chain employs TRBV6-5 and TRBJ2-2, with unresolved D. The CDR3 runs to 13 residues. Germline V gene sequence: CDR1 MNHEY, CDR2 SVGAGI. V dropped 4 bases and J dropped 3 bases, with 6 bases sitting between them. CDR3 amino acids: CASSLSDTGELFF. The CDR3 DNA reads TGTGCCAGCAGTTTATCGGACACCGGGGAGCTGTTTTTT.

This clonotype appeared a few times. The chain has TRBV5-1 and TRBJ2-3; 7 bases are a match to TRBD1. V was clipped by 4 bases and J by 2 bases; unmatched bases: 16. CDR1 is SGHRS, CDR2 YFSETQ, per germline. The CDR3 has 18 residues. The chain's CDR3 is CASSLRDSVTSFTDTQYF. The CDR3, as DNA: TGCGCCAGCAGCCTCCGGGACAGTGTCACCTCTTTCACAGATACGCAGTATTTT.

For this clonotype: A junction end diverges from the germline sequence, so it may reflect a read error. The rearrangement links TRBV10-1 to TRBJ2-7; the D is unclear. There are 12 residues in the CDR3. Germline V gene sequence: CDR1 WNHNN, CDR2 SYGVQD (reference sequence). For the CDR3, the DNA is TGCGCCAGCAGCGAGTCCTGGACCGAGCAGTACTTC. Translated, it gives CASSESWTEQYF.

This clonotype has a handful of counts. The V call is TRBV12-3 or TRBV12-4, the J call TRBJ2-3, with TRBD2 matching over 13 bases. This CDR3 contains 19 residues. The ends lost 3 bases at V and 6 bases at J; junction bases unmatched: 15. As DNA, the CDR3 is TGTGCCAGCAGTTTTCCACTAGCGGGAGGGGTCTACCAGGACGATACGCAGTATTTT. Translating it yields CASSFPLAGGVYQDDTQYF.

This clonotype came up a few times. V and J are TRBV20-1 and TRBJ2-3, with 10 bases that match TRBD2. The V segment lost 6 bases and the J segment 4 bases; nucleotides outside the gene matches: 19. The V gene's germline CDR1 is DFQATT and CDR2 SNEGSKA (reference sequence). The CDR3 contains 18 residues. The CDR3 here is CSALGVRRASGSPDTQYF. The CDR3 coding sequence is TGCAGTGCACTAGGGGTCCGCAGGGCTAGCGGGAGCCCAGATACGCAGTATTTT.

In this sample, this clonotype turned up a few times. The J gene is TRBJ2-1, the V gene TRBV4-1; 12 bases align to TRBD2. CDR1 and CDR2 (germline): MGHRA, YSYEKL. V lost 2 bases, J lost 1 base, and 6 bases stayed unmatched. The CDR3 is 18 residues long. CDR3 DNA: TGCGCCAGCAGCCAACCACCCGGGACTAGCGGGTCCTACAATGAGCAGTTCTTC. Residues: CASSQPPGTSGSYNEQFF.

About this clonotype itself: Compared with germline, one end of the junction differs, possibly owing to a read error. The genes are TRBV12-3 or TRBV12-4 and TRBJ1-3; D gene uncertain. This CDR3 is 15 amino acids long. The CDR3 sequence: CACSPRETSGNTIYF. CDR3 in DNA: TGTGCCTGCAGCCCAAGGGAGACCTCTGGAAACACCATATATTTT.

The V gene is TRBV5-8, the J gene TRBJ2-2; D not certain. CDR1 and CDR2 (germline): SGHTS, YDEGEE. This CDR3 region has 12 residues. Trimming left V 5 bases short and J 6 bases short, with 8 bases between. Here the CDR3 DNA reads TGTGCCAGCAGTCGTCTCGCCGGGGAGCTGTTTTTT. This codes for CASSRLAGELFF.

This clonotype turned up a few times. V is TRBV5-1 and J is TRBJ2-1; the D gene is possibly TRBD2 (5 bases). Trimming took off 4 bases at V and 8 bases at J, with 13 bases between the two ends. CDR1 is SGHRS, CDR2 YFSETQ, per germline. The length of the CDR3 is 13 residues. The CDR3 region is CASSRGGQDEQFF. CDR3 coding DNA: TGCGCCAGCAGCCGGGGTGGGCAAGATGAGCAGTTCTTC.

This chain links TRBV27 with TRBJ1-1; D gene uncertain. CDR3 length: 15 amino acids. Between the trimmed V and J ends, which lost 3 bases and 0 bases, there was a span of 11 bases. Germline V gene data show CDR1 as MNHEY and CDR2 as SMNVEV (reference sequence). The CDR3, as DNA: TGTGCCAGCAGTTTGGTTTTTTCTATGAACACTGAAGCTTTCTTT. Amino acid sequence: CASSLVFSMNTEAFF.

The rearrangement joins TRBV4-1 to TRBJ1-1, with D possibly TRBD1 on 5 matching bases. The CDR3 covers 15 residues. The V end was cut by 2 bases, the J end by 0 bases, with 10 bases between. Germline V gene sequence: CDR1 MGHRA, CDR2 YSYEKL. CDR3 loop: CASSQLTGLNTEAFF. CDR3 nucleotides: TGCGCCAGCAGCCAACTTACAGGCCTGAACACTGAAGCTTTCTTT.

This clonotype was detected only a few times. V gene TRBV3-1 combines with J gene TRBJ2-7, with D unclear. Germline V CDR1 and CDR2: LGHDT, YNNKEL (reference sequence). The CDR3 contains 13 residues. V lost 1 base and J lost 5, with 9 bases in between. CDR3 DNA: TGTGCCAGCAGCCAAGGGGGTGCAAACGAGCAGTACTTC. This gives the protein CASSQGGANEQYF.

This chain uses TRBV20-1 with TRBJ2-7; D is possibly TRBD1 (5 bases). Deletions cut 1 base from V and 6 bases from J, with 7 bases between. CDR3 length: 11 amino acids. Germline V gives CDR1 DFQATT, CDR2 SNEGSKA (reference sequence). CDR3: CSARGTLEQYF. The CDR3, as DNA: TGCAGTGCTAGAGGGACACTCGAGCAGTACTTC.

The chain employs TRBV7-8 and TRBJ1-6, with TRBD1 matching over 7 bases. J gave up 7 bases and V 5 bases, and 2 bases lay outside the gene matches. The CDR3 covers 13 residues. The germline V gene has CDR1 SGHVS and CDR2 FQNEAQ. The CDR3 region is CASSGTANSPLHF. CDR3 DNA sequence: TGTGCCAGCAGCGGGACAGCAAATTCACCCCTCCACTTT. Variable domain in full (rest from reference TRBV7-8 and TRBJ1-6): GAGVSQSPRYKVAKRGQDVALRCDPISGHVSLFWYQQALGQGPEFLTYFQNEAQLDKSGLPSDRFFAERPEGSVSTLKIQRTQQEDSAVYLCASSGTANSPLHFGNGTRLTVT.

J is TRBJ2-4 and V is TRBV5-1; D uncertain. The V end was cut by 4 bases, the J end by 0 bases, with 14 bases between. Germline loops: CDR1 SGHRS, CDR2 YFSETQ. The CDR3 runs to 16 residues. CDR3 loop: CASSKIQRLAKNIQYF. The CDR3 region has the DNA TGCGCCAGCAGCAAGATACAGCGACTAGCCAAAAACATTCAGTACTTC.